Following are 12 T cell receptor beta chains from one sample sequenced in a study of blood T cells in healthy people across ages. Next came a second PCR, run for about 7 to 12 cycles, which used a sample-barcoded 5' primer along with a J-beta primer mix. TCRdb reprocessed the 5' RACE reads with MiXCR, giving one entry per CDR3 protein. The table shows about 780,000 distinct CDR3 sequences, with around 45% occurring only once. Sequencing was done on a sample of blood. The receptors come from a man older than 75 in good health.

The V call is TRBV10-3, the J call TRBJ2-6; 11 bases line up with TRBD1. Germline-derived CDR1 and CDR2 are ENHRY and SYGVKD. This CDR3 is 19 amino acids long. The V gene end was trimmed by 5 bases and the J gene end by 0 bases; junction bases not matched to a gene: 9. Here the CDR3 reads CAISRRTGGRNSGANVLTF. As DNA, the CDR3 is TGTGCCATCAGTAGGCGGACAGGGGGCCGTAACTCTGGGGCCAACGTCCTGACTTTC.

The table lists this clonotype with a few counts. In nucleotides, the CDR3 is TGTGCCAGCAGCCCCCAGGTAGTCCAAGAGACCCAGTACTTC. Encoded protein: CASSPQVVQETQYF. This chain links TRBV9 with TRBJ2-5; D not resolved. Trimming took 4 bases from V and 1 from J, leaving 11 bases between them. Germline CDR1 reads SGDLS; CDR2 reads YYNGEE. The CDR3 loop spans 14 amino acids.

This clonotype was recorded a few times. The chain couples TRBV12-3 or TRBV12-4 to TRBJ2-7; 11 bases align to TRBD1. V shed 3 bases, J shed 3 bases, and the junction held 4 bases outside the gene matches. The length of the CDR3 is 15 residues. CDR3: CASSFGGQGVYEQYF. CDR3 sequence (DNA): TGTGCCAGCAGTTTTGGGGGACAGGGGGTCTACGAGCAGTACTTC.

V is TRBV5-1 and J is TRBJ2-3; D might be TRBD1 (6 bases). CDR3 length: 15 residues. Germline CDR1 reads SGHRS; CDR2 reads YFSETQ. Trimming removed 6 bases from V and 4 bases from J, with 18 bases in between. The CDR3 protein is CASKRSGVSADTQYF. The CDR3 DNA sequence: TGCGCCAGCAAAAGATCAGGGGTGTCGGCAGATACGCAGTATTTT.

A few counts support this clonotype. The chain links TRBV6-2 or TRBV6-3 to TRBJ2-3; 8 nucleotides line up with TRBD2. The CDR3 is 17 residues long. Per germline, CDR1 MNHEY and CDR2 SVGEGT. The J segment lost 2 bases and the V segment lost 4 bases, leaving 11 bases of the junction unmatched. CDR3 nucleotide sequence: TGTGCCAGCAGTTCTTCTTCTAGCGGGTTGAACACAGATACGCAGTATTTT. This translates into CASSSSSSGLNTDTQYF.

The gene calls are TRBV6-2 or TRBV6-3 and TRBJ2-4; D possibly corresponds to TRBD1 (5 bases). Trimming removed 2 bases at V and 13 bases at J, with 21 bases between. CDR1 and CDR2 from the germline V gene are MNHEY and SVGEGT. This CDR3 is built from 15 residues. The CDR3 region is CASSYPVARGEEQYF. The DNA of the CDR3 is TGTGCCAGCAGTTACCCGGTAGCAAGGGGCGAAGAGCAGTACTTC.

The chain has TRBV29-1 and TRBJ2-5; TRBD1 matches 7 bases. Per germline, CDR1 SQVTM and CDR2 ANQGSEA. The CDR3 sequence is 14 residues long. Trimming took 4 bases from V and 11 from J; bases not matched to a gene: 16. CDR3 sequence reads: CSVVPRQGHNEQYF. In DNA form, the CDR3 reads TGCAGCGTTGTTCCCCGACAGGGACACAATGAGCAGTACTTC.

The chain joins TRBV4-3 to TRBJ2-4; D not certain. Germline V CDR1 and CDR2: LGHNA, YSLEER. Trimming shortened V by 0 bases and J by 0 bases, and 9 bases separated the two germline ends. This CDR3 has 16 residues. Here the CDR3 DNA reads TGCGCCAGCAGCCAAGAGTACGGTCTAGCCAAAAACATTCAGTACTTC. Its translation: CASSQEYGLAKNIQYF.

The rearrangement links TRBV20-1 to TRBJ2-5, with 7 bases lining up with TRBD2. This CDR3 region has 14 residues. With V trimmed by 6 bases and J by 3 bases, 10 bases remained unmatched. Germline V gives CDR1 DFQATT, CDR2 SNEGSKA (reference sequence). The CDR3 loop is CSAPRGRVEETQYF. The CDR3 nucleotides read TGCAGTGCGCCTCGAGGGAGGGTAGAAGAGACCCAGTACTTC.

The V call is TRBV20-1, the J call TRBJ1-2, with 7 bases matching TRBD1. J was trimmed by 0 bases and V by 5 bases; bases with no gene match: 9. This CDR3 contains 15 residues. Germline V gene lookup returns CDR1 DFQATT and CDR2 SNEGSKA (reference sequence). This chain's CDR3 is CSASIPTGPNYGYTF. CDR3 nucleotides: TGCAGTGCTTCCATACCGACAGGGCCTAACTATGGCTACACCTTC.

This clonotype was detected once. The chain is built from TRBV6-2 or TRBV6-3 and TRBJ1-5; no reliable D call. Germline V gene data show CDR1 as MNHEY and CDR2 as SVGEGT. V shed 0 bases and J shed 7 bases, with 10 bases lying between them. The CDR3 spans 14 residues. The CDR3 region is CASSYSVQPQPQHF. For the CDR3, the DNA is TGTGCCAGCAGTTACTCGGTACAGCCGCAGCCCCAGCATTTT.

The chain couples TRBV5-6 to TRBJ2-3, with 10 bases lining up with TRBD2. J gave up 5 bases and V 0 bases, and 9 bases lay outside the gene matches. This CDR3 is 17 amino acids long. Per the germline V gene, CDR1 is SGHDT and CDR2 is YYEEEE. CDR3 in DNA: TGTGCCAGCAGCTTGGGGGATTTGAGACTAGCGGGAGATACGCAGTATTTT. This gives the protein CASSLGDLRLAGDTQYF. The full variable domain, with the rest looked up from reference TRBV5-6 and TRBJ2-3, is DAGVTQSPTHLIKTRGQQVTLRCSPKSGHDTVSWYQQALGQGPQFIFQYYEEEERQRGNFPDRFSGHQFPNYSSELNVNALLLGDSALYLCASSLGDLRLAGDTQYFGPGTRLTVL.